One T cell receptor (beta chain) is described in this entry. The CDR3 goes on 3 residues after the read ends, and that part is filled in from the germline J gene. These data are taken from a study of T cells in women clearing cervical HPV infection. As for the study in general: Controls gave blood once infection was undetectable; cases at lesion identification.

V lost 4 bases and J lost 4, with 17 bases in between. Germline CDR1 MGHRA, CDR2 YSYEKL. This CDR3 comprises 17 residues. Average input was around 1,200 ng genomic DNA for immunoSEQ TCR beta CDR3 amplification. Assay used: immunoSEQ multiplex PCR; TCRdb lists only in-frame clones, some missing. Recorded for this sample: about 39,000 clones. Material for sequencing was blood buffy coat. This clonotype was obtained from a woman aged 18-69 years with a cervical HPV16 infection that either progressed to CIN3+ or cleared (not recorded which). This sequence joins TRBV4-1 and TRBJ2-6; the D gene is possibly TRBD1 (5 bases). The CDR3 spells CASSPTPTGSGANVLTF. The DNA read from the CDR3 is TGCGCCAGCAGCCCCACGCCCACAGGCTCCGGGGCCAACGTC.